The clone carrying this T cell receptor beta chain is medium-sized (0.01 to 0.1%) within its sample. Its target is unknown. This CDR3 is built from 15 residues. V lost 0 bases and J lost 6, with 11 bases in between. The germline V gene has CDR1 MGHRA and CDR2 YSYEKL. Exposure to brentuximab vedotin varied, and each patient had relapsed following autologous stem cell transplantation. These data originate in a study of PD-1 blockade in classical Hodgkin lymphoma. The study, taken as a whole, reports: The baseline diversity of complete responders showed similarity to that of newly diagnosed patients. When nivolumab was started under 1 year after ASCT, patients were excluded. Newly diagnosed patients reportedly trailed healthy donors in baseline TCR diversity.

This table comes from immunoSEQ multiplex PCR, and its TCRdb copy is limited to in-frame clones, with some not included. The sample holds 25,000 to 35,000 clones, more than 65% seen once. The sequences come from peripheral blood mononuclear cells (PBMCs), collected before the second cycle of nivolumab. This TCR was sampled from a human donor with classical Hodgkin lymphoma. This chain connects TRBV4-1 to TRBJ2-2; D is tentatively TRBD1 or TRBD2 (5 bases each). The CDR3 DNA sequence: TGCGCCAGCAGCCAAGACCCTCAGGGAGCCGGGGAGCTGTTTTTT. Translating gives CASSQDPQGAGELFF.